This TCR beta chain is from a study of T cells in women clearing cervical HPV infection. Study-wide context: Controls gave blood once infection was undetectable; cases at lesion identification. Study-level findings and limits: Richness differences could reflect unmeasured T-cell content per sample.

All donors had a single incident cervical HPV16 infection, not prevalent. Genomic DNA, averaging roughly 1,200 ng per sample, yielded TCR beta CDR3 via immunoSEQ. TCRdb's copy holds only in-frame clones and misses some; the assay was immunoSEQ multiplex PCR. The table for this sample gives 20,000 to 25,000 clones. Details on this clone: Its antigen remains unknown.

This receptor was identified in a woman aged 18 to 75 with a cervical HPV16 infection that either progressed to CIN3+ or cleared (not recorded which). The source material was blood buffy coat.

CDR3 DNA, as far as it was read: TGTGCCAGCAGCACTGACAGGGTTCTCTACGAG. Translated: CASSTDRVLYE. In full, the CDR3 reads CASSTDRVLYEQYF. The V gene is TRBV11-2, the J gene TRBJ2-7; 7 nucleotides match TRBD1. The read comes to an end 3 residues before the CDR3 does, leaving the germline J gene to fill in the end. The CDR3 runs 14 residues. The V and J ends lost 5 bases and 3 bases, in that order; junction bases with no gene match: 7. CDR1 SGHAT and CDR2 FQNNGV come from the germline V gene.